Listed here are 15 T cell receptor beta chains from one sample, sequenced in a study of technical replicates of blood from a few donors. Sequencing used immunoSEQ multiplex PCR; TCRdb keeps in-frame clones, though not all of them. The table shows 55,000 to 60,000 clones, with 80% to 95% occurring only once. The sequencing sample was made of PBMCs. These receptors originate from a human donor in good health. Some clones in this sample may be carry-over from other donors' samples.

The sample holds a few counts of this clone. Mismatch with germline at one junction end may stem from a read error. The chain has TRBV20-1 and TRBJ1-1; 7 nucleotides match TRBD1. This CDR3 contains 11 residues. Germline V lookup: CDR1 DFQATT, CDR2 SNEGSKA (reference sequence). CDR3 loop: CSASDRDSYAF. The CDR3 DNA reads TGCAGTGCTAGTGATCGGGACAGTTATGCGTTT.

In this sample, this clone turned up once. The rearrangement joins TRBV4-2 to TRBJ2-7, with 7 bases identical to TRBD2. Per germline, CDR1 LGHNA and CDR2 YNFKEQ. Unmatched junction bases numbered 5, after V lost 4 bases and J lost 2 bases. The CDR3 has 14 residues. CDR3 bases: TGTGCCAGCAGCCCCGGACTAGGGGCCTACGAGCAGTACTTC. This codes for CASSPGLGAYEQYF.

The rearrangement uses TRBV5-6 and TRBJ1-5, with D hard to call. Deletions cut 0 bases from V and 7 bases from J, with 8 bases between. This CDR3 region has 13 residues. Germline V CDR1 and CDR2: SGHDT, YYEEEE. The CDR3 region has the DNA TGTGCCAGCAGCTTGGGGTTCAGGCAGCCCCAGCATTTT. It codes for CASSLGFRQPQHF.

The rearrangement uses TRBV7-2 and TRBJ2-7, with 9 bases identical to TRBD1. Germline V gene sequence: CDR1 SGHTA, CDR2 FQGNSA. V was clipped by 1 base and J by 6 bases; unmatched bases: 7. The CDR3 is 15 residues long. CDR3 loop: CASSLVGQGRGEQYF. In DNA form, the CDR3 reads TGTGCCAGCAGCTTAGTGGGACAGGGTAGGGGCGAGCAGTACTTC.

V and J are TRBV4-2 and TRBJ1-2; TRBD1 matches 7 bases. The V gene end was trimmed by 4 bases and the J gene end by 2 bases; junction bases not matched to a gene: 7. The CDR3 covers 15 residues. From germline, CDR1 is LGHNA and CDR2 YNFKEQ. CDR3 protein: CASSLRGQENYGYTF. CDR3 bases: TGTGCCAGCAGCCTTCGAGGACAGGAAAACTATGGCTACACCTTC.

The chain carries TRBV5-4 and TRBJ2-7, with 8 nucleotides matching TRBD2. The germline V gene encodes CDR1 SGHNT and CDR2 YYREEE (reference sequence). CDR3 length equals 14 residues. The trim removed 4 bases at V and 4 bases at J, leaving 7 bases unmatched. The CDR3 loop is CASSPRGALYEQYF. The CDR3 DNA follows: TGTGCCAGCAGCCCGCGGGGGGCCCTTTACGAGCAGTACTTC. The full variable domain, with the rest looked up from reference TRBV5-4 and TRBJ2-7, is ETGVTQSPTHLIKTRGQQVTLRCSSQSGHNTVSWYQQALGQGPQFIFQYYREEENGRGNFPPRFSGLQFPNYSSELNVNALELDDSALYLCASSPRGALYEQYFGPGTRLTVT.

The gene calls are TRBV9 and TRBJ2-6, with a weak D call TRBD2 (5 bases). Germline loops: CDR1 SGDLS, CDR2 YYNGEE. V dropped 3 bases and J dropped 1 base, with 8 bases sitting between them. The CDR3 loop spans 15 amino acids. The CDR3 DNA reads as TGTGCCAGCAGCGCGAGGGCTTCTGGGGCCAACGTCCTGACTTTC. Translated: CASSARASGANVLTF.

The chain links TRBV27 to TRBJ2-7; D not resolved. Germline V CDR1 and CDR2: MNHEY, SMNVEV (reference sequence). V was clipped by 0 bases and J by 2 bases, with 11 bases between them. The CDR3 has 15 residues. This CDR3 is CASSLSRLGPYEQYF. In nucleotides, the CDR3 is TGTGCCAGCAGTTTATCACGGCTGGGCCCCTACGAGCAGTACTTC.

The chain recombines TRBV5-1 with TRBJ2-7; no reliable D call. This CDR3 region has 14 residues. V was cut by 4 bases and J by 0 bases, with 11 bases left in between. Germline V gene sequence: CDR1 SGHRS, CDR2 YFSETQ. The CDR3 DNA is TGCGCCAGCAGCCCTCGAGGCGGCTCCTACGAGCAGTACTTC. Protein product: CASSPRGGSYEQYF.

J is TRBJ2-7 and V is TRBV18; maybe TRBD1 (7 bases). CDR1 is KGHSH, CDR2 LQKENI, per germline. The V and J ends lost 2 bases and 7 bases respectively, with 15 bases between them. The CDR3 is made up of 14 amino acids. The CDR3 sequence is CASSPGGGKGEQYF. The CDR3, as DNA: TGTGCCAGCTCACCAGGAGGGGGCAAGGGTGAGCAGTACTTC.

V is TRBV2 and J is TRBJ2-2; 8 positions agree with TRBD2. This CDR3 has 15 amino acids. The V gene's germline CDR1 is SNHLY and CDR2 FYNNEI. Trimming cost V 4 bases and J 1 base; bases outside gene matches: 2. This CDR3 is CASSVLAGNTGELFF. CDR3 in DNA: TGTGCCAGCAGTGTCCTAGCGGGGAACACCGGGGAGCTGTTTTTT.

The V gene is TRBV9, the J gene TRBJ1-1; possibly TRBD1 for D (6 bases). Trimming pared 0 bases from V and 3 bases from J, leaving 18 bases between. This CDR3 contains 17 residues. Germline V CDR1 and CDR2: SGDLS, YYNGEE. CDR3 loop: CASSVATTPKGDTEAFF. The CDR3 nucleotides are TGTGCCAGCAGCGTAGCTACGACACCTAAGGGGGACACTGAAGCTTTCTTT.

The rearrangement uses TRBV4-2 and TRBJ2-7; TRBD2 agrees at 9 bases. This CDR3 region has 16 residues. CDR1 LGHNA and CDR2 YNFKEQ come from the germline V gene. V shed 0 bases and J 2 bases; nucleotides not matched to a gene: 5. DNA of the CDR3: TGTGCCAGCAGCCAAGAACGGACTAGCGTAGCCTACGAGCAGTACTTC. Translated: CASSQERTSVAYEQYF.

The CDR3 region has the DNA TGCGCCAGCAGCCAGACGGGTACCGGGGAGCTGTTTTTT. Translated, it gives CASSQTGTGELFF. The chain links TRBV4-3 to TRBJ2-2; D gene ambiguous. CDR1 is LGHNA, CDR2 YSLEER, per germline. CDR3 size: 13 residues. The V end lost 3 bases, the J end lost 5 bases, and 7 bases lay between the germline ends.

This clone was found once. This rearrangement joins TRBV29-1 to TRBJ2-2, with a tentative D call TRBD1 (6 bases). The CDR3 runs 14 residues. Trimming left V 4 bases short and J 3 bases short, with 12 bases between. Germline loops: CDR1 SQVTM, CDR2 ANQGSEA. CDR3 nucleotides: TGCAGCGTTGCGGACAGTCTTTACACCGGGGAGCTGTTTTTT. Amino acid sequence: CSVADSLYTGELFF.